This entry concerns a single T cell receptor beta chain. Antigen: not known. The CDR3 length is 15 residues. The germline V and J ends were trimmed by 4 bases and 4 bases, with 14 bases remaining between them. Germline values: CDR1 LNHDA, CDR2 SQIVND (reference sequence). The sample is drawn from a study of cytomegalovirus exposure and HLA in healthy donors. The PCR had 60 Vbeta and 13 Jbeta primers. The data were produced by immunoSEQ multiplex PCR, yet TCRdb's version contains in-frame clones alone and is incomplete. Across around 31,000 clones, the top ten clones capture 0.71% of the sample. Whole-study findings and limits: The study found most TCR sequences rare, yet found some public TCRs in many donors. The authors considered a cluster of highly shared sequence variants likely to be a sequencing artifact.

The chain combines TRBV19 with TRBJ1-3; no reliable D call. The sequenced sample consisted of PBMCs. This TCR came from a man aged 25 to 45 in good health and CMV-seronegative. CDR3 nucleotides: TGTGCCAGTAGTAGGTTGGGCGCGTTCGGAAACACCATATATTTT. Translated, it gives CASSRLGAFGNTIYF.